The 13 T cell receptor beta chains below come from one sample, sequenced in a study of blood T cell repertoires in COVID-19. Profiling relied on immunoSEQ multiplex PCR, and the TCRdb table lists in-frame clones only, not all of them. The profile shows more than 75,000 clones, roughly 90% of them singletons. Sequenced input: peripheral blood. The receptors come from a man older than 75 with active or convalescent COVID-19.

The CDR3 nucleotides read TGTGCCAGCAGCCCGCAAGGCAGGGCGTCGGGCTATGGCTACACCTTC. It encodes CASSPQGRASGYGYTF. This chain links TRBV7-8 with TRBJ1-2; possible D gene TRBD1, 5 bases. CDR1 and CDR2 from the germline V gene are SGHVS and FQNEAQ. The CDR3 sequence is 16 residues long. Trimming took 5 bases from V and 4 from J, leaving 20 bases between them.

V and J are TRBV15 and TRBJ2-1, with TRBD1 matching 8 bases. This CDR3 comprises 18 residues. With 0 bases clipped from V and 0 bases from J, the junction kept 7 bases outside the gene matches. Per germline, CDR1 LNHNV and CDR2 YYDKDF (reference sequence). The CDR3 DNA reads as TGTGCCACCAGCAGAGATTTGGACAGGGATCTCTCCTACAATGAGCAGTTCTTC. Encoded protein: CATSRDLDRDLSYNEQFF.

This chain joins TRBV15 and TRBJ2-1; no firm D call. This CDR3 has 14 amino acids. Trimming removed 0 bases at V and 5 bases at J, with 8 bases between. Germline CDR1 and CDR2: LNHNV and YYDKDF (reference sequence). CDR3 residues: CATSRDLQNNEQFF. CDR3 bases: TGTGCCACCAGCAGAGATTTACAGAACAATGAGCAGTTCTTC.

This rearrangement joins TRBV6-5 to TRBJ2-3, with 12 bases matching TRBD2. Looked up from germline, CDR1 is MNHEY and CDR2 is SVGAGI. The CDR3 sequence is 14 residues long. The J segment lost 6 bases and the V segment lost 6 bases, leaving 4 bases of the junction unmatched. CDR3 DNA sequence: TGTGCCAGCAGGACTAGCGGGAGTTCCGATACGCAGTATTTT. Translated, it gives CASRTSGSSDTQYF.

The chain is built from TRBV19 and TRBJ2-1; 8 bases are shared with TRBD2. The CDR3 is 14 residues long. Trimming removed 4 bases from V and 9 bases from J; junction bases left unmatched: 8. Germline assignment: CDR1 LNHDA and CDR2 SQIVND (reference sequence). The CDR3 protein is CASSRVSGMAEQFF. Here the CDR3 DNA reads TGTGCCAGTAGTAGGGTTAGCGGGATGGCTGAGCAGTTCTTC.

The rearrangement uses TRBV21-1 and TRBJ1-2. TRBV21-1 corresponds to a pseudogene. The CDR3 sequence is 14 residues long. Written as DNA, the CDR3 is TGTGCCAGCAGCAAAACTAGGGAGGGCTATGGCTACACCTTC. Protein product: CASSKTREGYGYTF.

In this sample, this clone turned up a few times. The chain recombines TRBV19 with TRBJ2-7; D may be TRBD2 (5 bases). The CDR3 runs to 13 residues. Germline V gene data show CDR1 as LNHDA and CDR2 as SQIVND (reference sequence). V shed 5 bases and J shed 6 bases, with 14 bases lying between them. In nucleotides, the CDR3 is TGTGCCAGTAGTCGTCAACTAGGGCCCGAGCAGTACTTC. Translated: CASSRQLGPEQYF.

This chain uses TRBV15 with TRBJ1-1; weak D call: TRBD1 (6 bases). Deletions cut 5 bases from V and 3 bases from J, with 22 bases between. This CDR3 contains 17 residues. Germline-derived CDR1 and CDR2 are LNHNV and YYDKDF (reference sequence). The CDR3 bases are TGTGCCACCAGCCGAGGGGGGCACCCAGGGCTTGACACTGAAGCTTTCTTT. This gives the protein CATSRGGHPGLDTEAFF.

V gene TRBV7-6 combines with J gene TRBJ2-1, with a tentative D call TRBD2 (6 bases). CDR3 length: 15 amino acids. Per the germline V gene, CDR1 is SGHVS and CDR2 is FNYEAQ. V was trimmed by 1 base and J by 1 base, leaving 8 bases between them. The CDR3 region has the DNA TGTGCCAGCAGCTTAGACGGGAGATCCTACAATGAGCAGTTCTTC. It yields the protein CASSLDGRSYNEQFF.

This chain joins TRBV29-1 and TRBJ2-1; D possibly corresponds to TRBD1 (6 bases). The CDR3 is made up of 13 amino acids. Germline values: CDR1 SQVTM, CDR2 ANQGSEA. Trimming pared 4 bases from V and 6 bases from J, leaving 13 bases between. CDR3 protein: CSVGDTGINEQFF. Written as DNA, the CDR3 is TGCAGCGTTGGGGACACCGGGATCAATGAGCAGTTCTTC.

This clone was detected once. The chain carries TRBV19 and TRBJ2-2; 10 bases are shared with TRBD1. The germline V gene encodes CDR1 LNHDA and CDR2 SQIVND (reference sequence). CDR3 length: 17 amino acids. V shed 1 base and J 5 bases; nucleotides not matched to a gene: 7. CDR3 sequence reads: CASSIVRQGAGTGELFF. For the CDR3, the DNA is TGTGCCAGTAGTATAGTTCGACAGGGGGCTGGGACCGGGGAGCTGTTTTTT. Supplemented by reference TRBV19 and TRBJ2-2, the full variable domain reads DGGITQSPKYLFRKEGQNVTLSCEQNLNHDAMYWYRQDPGQGLRLIYYSQIVNDFQKGDIAEGYSVSREKKESFPLTVTSAQKNPTAFYLCASSIVRQGAGTGELFFGEGSRLTVL.

This clone appeared a single time. The chain couples TRBV24-1 to TRBJ1-4; 8 bases are shared with TRBD1. The CDR3 covers 15 residues. Germline CDR1 is KGHDR and CDR2 is SFDVKD. V shed 12 bases and J 3 bases; nucleotides not matched to a gene: 11. Here the CDR3 reads CAPSGGKEANEKLFF. For the CDR3, the DNA is TGTGCCCCCTCAGGGGGCAAGGAAGCTAATGAAAAACTGTTTTTT.

This clone came up once. The chain is built from TRBV21-1 and TRBJ1-5; the DNA was not compared with TRBD1, the D call given in the table. TRBV21-1 is classified as a pseudogene. This CDR3 has 11 amino acids. This CDR3 reads CASKTGPPQHF. CDR3 bases: TGTGCCAGCAAAACAGGACCGCCCCAGCATTTT.